This T cell receptor (beta chain) was profiled in a study of breast tumors, draining lymph nodes, adjacent tissues. The study's findings and limits: Tumor and nontumor repertoires were significantly more similar in luminal-like than in basal-like breast cancer. The lymph node origin of tumor T cells was framed as consistent with a hypothesis, not demonstrated. Most tumor T cells seemingly derive from lymph node, then expand in tumor.

Via MiXCR, TCRdb re-called the multiplex PCR reads, giving one row per CDR3 protein. The repertoire holds about 13,000 distinct CDR3 sequences, with roughly 57% as singletons. The CDR3 length is 11 residues. Germline V lookup: CDR1 MNHEY, CDR2 SVGEGT. The V gene lost 5 bases and the J gene lost 10 bases, with 6 bases spanning the gap. In regard to this clonotype: The antigen remains unidentified.

The V call is TRBV6-2 or TRBV6-3, the J call TRBJ1-6; D uncertain. Sequencing was performed on tumor-adjacent breast tissue. The TCR sequence derives from a female donor with breast cancer. Some clones in this sample may be carry-over from other donors' samples. CDR3 residues: CASSHGSPLHF. The DNA of the CDR3 is TGTGCCAGCAGTCACGGGTCACCCCTCCACTTT.